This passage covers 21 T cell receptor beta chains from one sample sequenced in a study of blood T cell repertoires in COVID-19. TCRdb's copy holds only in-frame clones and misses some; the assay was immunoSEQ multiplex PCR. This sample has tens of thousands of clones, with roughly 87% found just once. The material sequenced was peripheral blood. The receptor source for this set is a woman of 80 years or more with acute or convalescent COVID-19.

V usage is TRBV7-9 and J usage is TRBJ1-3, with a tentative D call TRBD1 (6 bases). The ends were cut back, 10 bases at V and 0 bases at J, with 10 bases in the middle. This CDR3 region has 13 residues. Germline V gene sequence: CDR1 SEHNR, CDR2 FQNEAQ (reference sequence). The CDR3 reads CANDRYSGNTIYF. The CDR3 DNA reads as TGTGCCAACGACAGGTACTCTGGAAACACCATATATTTT.

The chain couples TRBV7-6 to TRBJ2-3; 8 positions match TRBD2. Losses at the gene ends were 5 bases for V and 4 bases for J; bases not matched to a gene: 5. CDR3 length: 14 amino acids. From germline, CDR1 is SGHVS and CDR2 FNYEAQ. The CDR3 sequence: CASSPRTSPDTQYF. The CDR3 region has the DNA TGTGCCAGCAGCCCTAGGACTAGCCCAGATACGCAGTATTTT.

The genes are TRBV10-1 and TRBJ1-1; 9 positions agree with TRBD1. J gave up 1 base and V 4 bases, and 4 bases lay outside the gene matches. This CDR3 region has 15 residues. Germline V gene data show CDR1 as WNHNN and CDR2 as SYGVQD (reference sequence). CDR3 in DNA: TGCGCCAGCAGTGGTAGGGACAGGGAGAACACTGAAGCTTTCTTT. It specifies CASSGRDRENTEAFF.

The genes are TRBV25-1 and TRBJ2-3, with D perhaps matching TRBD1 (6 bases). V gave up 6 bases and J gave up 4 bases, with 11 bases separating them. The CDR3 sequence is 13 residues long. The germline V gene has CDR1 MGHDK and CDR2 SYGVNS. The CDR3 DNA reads TGTGCCAGCAGACTACAGGGTGCAGATACGCAGTATTTT. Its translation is CASRLQGADTQYF. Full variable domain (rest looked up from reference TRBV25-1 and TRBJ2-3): EADIYQTPRYLVIGTGKKITLECSQTMGHDKMYWYQQDPGMELHLIHYSYGVNSTEKGDLSSESTVSRIRTEHFPLTLESARPSHTSQYLCASRLQGADTQYFGPGTRLTVL.

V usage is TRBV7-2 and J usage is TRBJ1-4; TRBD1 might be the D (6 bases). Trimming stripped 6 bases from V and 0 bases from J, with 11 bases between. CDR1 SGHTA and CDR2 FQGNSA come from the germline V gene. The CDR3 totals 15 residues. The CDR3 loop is CASSMRTATNEKLFF. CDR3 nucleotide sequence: TGTGCCAGCAGTATGAGGACAGCAACTAATGAAAAACTGTTTTTT.

The chain's CDR3 is CASSFREAGNTIYF. The CDR3 bases are TGTGCCAGCAGCTTCAGGGAGGCGGGAAACACCATATATTTT. The V and J genes are TRBV6-5 and TRBJ1-3; possibly TRBD1 for D (5 bases). The V and J ends lost 6 bases and 4 bases respectively, with 13 bases between them. Looked up from germline, CDR1 is MNHEY and CDR2 is SVGAGI. The CDR3 covers 14 residues.

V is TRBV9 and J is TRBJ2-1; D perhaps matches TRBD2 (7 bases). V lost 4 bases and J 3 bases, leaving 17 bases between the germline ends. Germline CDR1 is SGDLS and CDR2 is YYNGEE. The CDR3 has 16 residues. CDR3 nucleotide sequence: TGTGCCAGCAGCATCTTCTCGGGGGGCGACTACAATGAGCAGTTCTTC. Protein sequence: CASSIFSGGDYNEQFF.

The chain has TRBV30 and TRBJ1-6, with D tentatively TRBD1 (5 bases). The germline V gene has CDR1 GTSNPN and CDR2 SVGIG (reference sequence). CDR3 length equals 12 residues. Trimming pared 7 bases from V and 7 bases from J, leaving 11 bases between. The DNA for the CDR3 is TGTGCCTCCTCAAGGGGAAATTCACCCCTCCACTTT. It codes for CASSRGNSPLHF. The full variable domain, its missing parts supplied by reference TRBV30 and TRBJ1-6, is SQTIHQWPATLVQPVGSPLSLECTVEGTSNPNLYWYRQAAGRGLQLLFYSVGIGQISSEVPQNLSASRPQDRQFILSSKKLLLSDSGFYLCASSRGNSPLHFGNGTRLTVT.

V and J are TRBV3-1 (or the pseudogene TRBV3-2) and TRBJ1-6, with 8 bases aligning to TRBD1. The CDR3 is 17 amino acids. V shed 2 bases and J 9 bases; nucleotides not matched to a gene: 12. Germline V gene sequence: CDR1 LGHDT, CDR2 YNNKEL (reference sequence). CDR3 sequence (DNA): TGTGCCAGCAGCCAACCGGGACAGGTAGGCGTTCGTTCACCCCTCCACTTT. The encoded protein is CASSQPGQVGVRSPLHF.

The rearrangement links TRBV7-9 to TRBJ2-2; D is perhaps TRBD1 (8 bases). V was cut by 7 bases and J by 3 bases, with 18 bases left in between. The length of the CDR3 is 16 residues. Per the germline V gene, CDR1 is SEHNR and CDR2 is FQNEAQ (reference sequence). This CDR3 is CASNRQGLADTGELFF. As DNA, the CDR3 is TGTGCCAGCAACCGACAGGGGCTAGCGGACACCGGGGAGCTGTTTTTT.

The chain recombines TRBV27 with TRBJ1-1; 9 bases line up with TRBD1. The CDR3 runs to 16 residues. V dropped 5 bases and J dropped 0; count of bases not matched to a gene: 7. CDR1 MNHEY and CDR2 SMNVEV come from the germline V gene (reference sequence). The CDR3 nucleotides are TGTGCCAGCAGTCGCCGGACAGGGGCCCTGAACACTGAAGCTTTCTTT. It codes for CASSRRTGALNTEAFF.

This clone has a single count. The CDR3 coding sequence is TGTGCCAGCAGTGGGAATCAGGGGGTCGTGAACACTGAAGCTTTCTTT. Its protein is CASSGNQGVVNTEAFF. The chain has TRBV2 and TRBJ1-1; 7 bases map to TRBD1. The CDR3 length is 16 residues. CDR1 and CDR2 (germline): SNHLY, FYNNEI. The V segment lost 4 bases and the J segment 0 bases; nucleotides outside the gene matches: 8.

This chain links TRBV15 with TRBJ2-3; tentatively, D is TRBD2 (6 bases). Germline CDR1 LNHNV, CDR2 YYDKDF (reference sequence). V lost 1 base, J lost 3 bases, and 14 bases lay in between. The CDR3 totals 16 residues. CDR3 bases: TGTGCCACCAGCAGAGGGGAGGAGGGCAGAACAGATACGCAGTATTTT. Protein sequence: CATSRGEEGRTDTQYF.

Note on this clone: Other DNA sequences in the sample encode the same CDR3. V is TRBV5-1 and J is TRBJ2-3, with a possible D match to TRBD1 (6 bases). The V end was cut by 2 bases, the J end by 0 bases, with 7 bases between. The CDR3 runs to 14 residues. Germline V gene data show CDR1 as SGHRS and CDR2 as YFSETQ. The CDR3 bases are TGCGCCAGCAGCTTTGGACAGAGCACAGATACGCAGTATTTT. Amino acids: CASSFGQSTDTQYF.

The CDR3 reads CAWSQGFDTEAFF. The CDR3 nucleotides read TGTGCCTGGAGCCAGGGTTTTGACACTGAAGCTTTCTTT. The chain joins TRBV30 to TRBJ1-1; D might be TRBD1 (5 bases). The V gene's germline CDR1 is GTSNPN and CDR2 SVGIG (reference sequence). Deletions cut 3 bases from V and 3 bases from J, with 11 bases between. The CDR3 extends over 13 amino acids.

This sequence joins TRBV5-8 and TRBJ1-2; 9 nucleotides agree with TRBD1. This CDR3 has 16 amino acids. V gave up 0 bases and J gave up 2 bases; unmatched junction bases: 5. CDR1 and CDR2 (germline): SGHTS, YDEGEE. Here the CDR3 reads CASSLGEGQGNYGYTF. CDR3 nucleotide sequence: TGTGCCAGCAGCTTGGGAGAGGGACAGGGAAACTATGGCTACACCTTC.

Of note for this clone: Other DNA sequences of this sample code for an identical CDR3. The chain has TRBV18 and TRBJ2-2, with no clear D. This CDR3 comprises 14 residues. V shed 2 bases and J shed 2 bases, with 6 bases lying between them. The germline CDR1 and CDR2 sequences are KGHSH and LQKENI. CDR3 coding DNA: TGTGCCAGCTCACCAGACATCAACACCGGGGAGCTGTTTTTT. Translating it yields CASSPDINTGELFF. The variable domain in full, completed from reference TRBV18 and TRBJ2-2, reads NAGVMQNPRHLVRRRGQEARLRCSPMKGHSHVYWYRQLPEEGLKFMVYLQKENIIDESGMPKERFSAEFPKEGPSILRIQQVVRGDSAAYFCASSPDINTGELFFGEGSRLTVL.

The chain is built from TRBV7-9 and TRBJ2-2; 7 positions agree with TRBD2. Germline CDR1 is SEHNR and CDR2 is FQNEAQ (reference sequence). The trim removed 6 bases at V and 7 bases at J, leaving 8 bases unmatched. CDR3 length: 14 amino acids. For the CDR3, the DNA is TGTGCCAGCAGTTACGGACTAGAAGTCGGGGAGCTGTTTTTT. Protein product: CASSYGLEVGELFF.

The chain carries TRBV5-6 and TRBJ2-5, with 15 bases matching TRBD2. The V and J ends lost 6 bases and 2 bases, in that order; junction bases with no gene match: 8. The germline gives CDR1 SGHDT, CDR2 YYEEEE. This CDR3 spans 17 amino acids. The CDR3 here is CASTPGLAGGLQETQYF. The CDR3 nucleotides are TGTGCCAGCACCCCCGGACTAGCGGGGGGGTTACAAGAGACCCAGTACTTC. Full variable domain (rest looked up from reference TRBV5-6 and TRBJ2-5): DAGVTQSPTHLIKTRGQQVTLRCSPKSGHDTVSWYQQALGQGPQFIFQYYEEEERQRGNFPDRFSGHQFPNYSSELNVNALLLGDSALYLCASTPGLAGGLQETQYFGPGTRLLVL.

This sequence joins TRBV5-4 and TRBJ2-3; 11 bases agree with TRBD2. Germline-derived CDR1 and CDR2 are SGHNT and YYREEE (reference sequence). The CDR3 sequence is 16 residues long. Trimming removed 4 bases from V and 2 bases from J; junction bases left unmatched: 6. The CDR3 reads CASSRRLAGNTDTQYF. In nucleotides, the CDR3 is TGTGCCAGCAGCCGGCGACTAGCGGGGAACACAGATACGCAGTATTTT.

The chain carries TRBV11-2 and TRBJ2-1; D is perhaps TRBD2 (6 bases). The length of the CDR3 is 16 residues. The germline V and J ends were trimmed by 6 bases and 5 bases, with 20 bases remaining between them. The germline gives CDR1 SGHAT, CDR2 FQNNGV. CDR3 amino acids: CASRRGLGGKNNEQFF. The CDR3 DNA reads TGTGCCAGCAGGCGTGGTCTCGGCGGGAAGAACAATGAGCAGTTCTTC.